This entry describes one TCR beta chain. Its specificity is unknown. Trimming shortened V by 4 bases and J by 5 bases, and 8 bases separated the two germline ends. The CDR3 contains 12 residues. The V gene's germline CDR1 is MNHEY and CDR2 SVGAGI. The sample is drawn from a study of siplizumab effects on memory and regulatory T cells. Sequenced by immunoSEQ multiplex PCR; TCRdb stores in-frame clones only, minus some. The table lists approximately 100,000 clones, 80% to 95% of them singletons. The study, taken as a whole, reports: Proliferating siplizumab-culture Tregs lacked confirmation of suppressive function.

The gene calls are TRBV6-5 and TRBJ1-2; D gene ambiguous. The receptor comes from a human donor in good health. Sequenced: non-Treg CD4+ T cells sorted from blood. The CDR3 bases are TGTGCCAGCAGTTGGCAGGCATATGGCTACACCTTC. This sequence encodes CASSWQAYGYTF.